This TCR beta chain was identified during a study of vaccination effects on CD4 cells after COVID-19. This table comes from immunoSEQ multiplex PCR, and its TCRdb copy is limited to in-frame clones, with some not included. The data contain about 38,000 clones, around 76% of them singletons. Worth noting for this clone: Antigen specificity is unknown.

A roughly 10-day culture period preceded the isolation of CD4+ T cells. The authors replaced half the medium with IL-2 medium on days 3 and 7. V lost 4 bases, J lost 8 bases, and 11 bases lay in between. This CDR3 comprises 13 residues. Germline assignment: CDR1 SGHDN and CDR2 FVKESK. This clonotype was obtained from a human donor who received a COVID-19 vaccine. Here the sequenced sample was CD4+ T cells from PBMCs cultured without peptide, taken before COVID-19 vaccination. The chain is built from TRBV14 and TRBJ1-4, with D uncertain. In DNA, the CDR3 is TGTGCCAGCAGCCGTGCGGGAGGGGAAAAACTGTTTTTT. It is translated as CASSRAGGEKLFF.